Below are 24 T cell receptor beta chains sequenced from a single sample in a study of T cell changes during pregnancy in multiple sclerosis. Produced via immunoSEQ multiplex PCR; TCRdb's table is partial and in-frame only. The data contain approximately 30,000 clones, roughly 90% of them singletons. The sequencing used CD8+ T cells from peripheral blood mononuclear cells, collected in the second trimester of pregnancy. The source is a female donor with multiple sclerosis, enrolled in a pregnancy study.

This sequence joins TRBV11-2 and TRBJ2-1; 8 bases line up with TRBD1. Unmatched junction bases numbered 16, after V lost 5 bases and J lost 7 bases. CDR3 size: 17 residues. CDR1 is SGHAT, CDR2 FQNNGV, per germline. For the CDR3, the DNA is TGTGCCAGCAGCCCGGGGACAGGAACGTTTTCCTGGAATGAGCAGTTCTTC. Amino acid sequence: CASSPGTGTFSWNEQFF.

The chain has TRBV4-1 and TRBJ1-4; 8 bases fit TRBD1. The CDR3 has 17 residues. V gave up 4 bases and J gave up 6 bases; unmatched junction bases: 13. Germline V gene sequence: CDR1 MGHRA, CDR2 YSYEKL. DNA for the CDR3: TGCGCCAGCAGCCTTCATCTGTCGGGACAGGCACATGAAAAACTGTTTTTT. This translates into CASSLHLSGQAHEKLFF.

V gene TRBV19 combines with J gene TRBJ1-2; D is possibly TRBD1 (6 bases). Germline V gives CDR1 LNHDA, CDR2 SQIVND (reference sequence). V was pared by 8 bases and J by 8 bases, with 27 bases between. The CDR3 contains 16 residues. The CDR3 protein is CASLGPGQTPFEGYTF. The CDR3 DNA reads as TGTGCCAGTCTTGGGCCGGGACAAACACCCTTTGAAGGCTACACCTTC. The variable domain in full, completed from reference TRBV19 and TRBJ1-2, reads DGGITQSPKYLFRKEGQNVTLSCEQNLNHDAMYWYRQDPGQGLRLIYYSQIVNDFQKGDIAEGYSVSREKKESFPLTVTSAQKNPTAFYLCASLGPGQTPFEGYTFGSGTRLTVV.

V gene TRBV27 combines with J gene TRBJ2-1, with 9 nucleotides matching TRBD2. The CDR3 is 18 residues long. With 2 bases clipped from V and 0 bases from J, the junction kept 8 bases outside the gene matches. Germline CDR1 is MNHEY and CDR2 is SMNVEV (reference sequence). This chain's CDR3 is CASSLSSGGDFSYNEQFF. The CDR3, as DNA: TGTGCCAGCAGTTTAAGTAGCGGGGGTGACTTCTCCTACAATGAGCAGTTCTTC.

This clone occurred once. This rearrangement joins TRBV19 to TRBJ2-5; D call uncertain. The germline V gene encodes CDR1 LNHDA and CDR2 SQIVND (reference sequence). Trimming removed 1 base at V and 5 bases at J, with 14 bases between. The CDR3 sequence is 15 residues long. The CDR3 nucleotides read TGTGCCAGTAGTATAGGGTCGTGGCCGTATGAGACCCAGTACTTC. Translated, it gives CASSIGSWPYETQYF.

The chain combines TRBV5-1 with TRBJ2-5, with a tentative D call TRBD2 (5 bases). The DNA end lines up better with TRBJ2-7; the J call may be wrong. This CDR3 region has 15 residues. The germline CDR1 and CDR2 sequences are SGHRS and YFSETQ. CDR3 sequence (DNA): TGCGCCAGCAGCTTGAGATGGGGAGCGTTTTACGAGCAGTACTTC. Amino acid sequence: CASSLRWGAFYEQYF.

The chain has TRBV19 and TRBJ1-2; D gene uncertain. This CDR3 region has 13 residues. V lost 1 base and J 11 bases, leaving 14 bases between the germline ends. Germline-derived CDR1 and CDR2 are LNHDA and SQIVND (reference sequence). The CDR3 DNA reads as TGTGCCAGTAGTATAGTTCCAGGTTCTCCTTACACCTTC. It codes for CASSIVPGSPYTF.

The CDR3 reads CASNGVHYGYTF. The CDR3 DNA sequence: TGTGCCAGTAACGGGGTGCACTATGGCTACACCTTC. J is TRBJ1-2 and V is TRBV19; D gene unclear. V shed 7 bases and J shed 3 bases, with 9 bases lying between them. The CDR3 loop spans 12 amino acids. Looked up from germline, CDR1 is LNHDA and CDR2 is SQIVND (reference sequence).

The chain links TRBV11-2 to TRBJ2-7, with a weak D call TRBD2 (5 bases). This CDR3 contains 15 residues. V lost 5 bases and J 3 bases, leaving 17 bases between the germline ends. The germline V gene has CDR1 SGHAT and CDR2 FQNNGV. The CDR3 nucleotides read TGTGCCAGCAGCCCCTATACCTTCCGGGACTACGAGCAGTACTTC. As protein: CASSPYTFRDYEQYF.

J is TRBJ1-2 and V is TRBV7-6; 9 nucleotides agree with TRBD1. CDR1 and CDR2 from the germline V gene are SGHVS and FNYEAQ. The CDR3 runs 17 residues. Trimming removed 5 bases from V and 1 base from J; junction bases left unmatched: 11. The CDR3 bases are TGTGCCAGCAGCCACACCTGGACAGGGGATTTTAACTATGGCTACACCTTC. Encoded protein: CASSHTWTGDFNYGYTF.

The V gene is TRBV11-2, the J gene TRBJ2-5; 10 bases align to TRBD1. CDR3 length equals 15 residues. V trimming: 5 bases; J trimming: 5 bases; junction bases outside the gene matches: 8. Germline lookup yields CDR1 SGHAT and CDR2 FQNNGV. CDR3 DNA: TGTGCCAGCAGCCGCCTAGGGACAGGGGACGAGACCCAGTACTTC. This gives the protein CASSRLGTGDETQYF.

This sequence joins TRBV4-2 and TRBJ2-3; TRBD2 agrees at 12 bases. The CDR3 covers 17 residues. Germline CDR1 and CDR2: LGHNA and YNFKEQ. J was trimmed by 4 bases and V by 1 base; bases with no gene match: 6. CDR3 in DNA: TGTGCCAGCAGCCAAGCTCTAGCGGGGGGGCCTTCAGATACGCAGTATTTT. It yields the protein CASSQALAGGPSDTQYF.

This sequence joins TRBV6-5 and TRBJ2-2; 7 nucleotides line up with TRBD2. Germline CDR1 and CDR2: MNHEY and SVGAGI. With 5 bases clipped from V and 5 bases from J, the junction kept 5 bases outside the gene matches. The CDR3 is made up of 14 amino acids. The CDR3 coding sequence is TGTGCCAGCAGTCTTGGACTAGGGACCGGGGAGCTGTTTTTT. Residues: CASSLGLGTGELFF.

This clone was observed once. The V call is TRBV2, the J call TRBJ2-1, with TRBD2 matching 10 bases. Germline lookup yields CDR1 SNHLY and CDR2 FYNNEI. V was clipped by 5 bases and J by 8 bases; unmatched bases: 6. This CDR3 is 14 amino acids long. This CDR3 is CASSLAGGGHEQFF. The CDR3 DNA follows: TGTGCCAGCAGTTTAGCGGGGGGCGGGCATGAGCAGTTCTTC.

The chain joins TRBV27 to TRBJ1-1, with D perhaps TRBD1 (5 bases). Between the trimmed V and J ends, which lost 8 bases and 5 bases, there was a span of 18 bases. The CDR3 covers 14 residues. CDR1 is MNHEY, CDR2 SMNVEV, per germline (reference sequence). The CDR3 sequence is CASLGGTLGTEAFF. The CDR3 DNA sequence: TGTGCCAGCTTGGGCGGGACCCTGGGAACTGAAGCTTTCTTT.

This clone has more than one count but fewer than ten. The chain recombines TRBV7-9 with TRBJ1-6; D is uncertain. The V and J ends lost 5 bases and 4 bases respectively, with 6 bases between them. CDR1 SEHNR and CDR2 FQNEAQ come from the germline V gene (reference sequence). The CDR3 length is 13 residues. CDR3 in amino acids: CASSGRYNSPLHF. In nucleotides, the CDR3 is TGTGCCAGCAGCGGCAGGTATAATTCACCCCTCCACTTT.

The chain recombines TRBV7-9 with TRBJ2-2, with 7 bases aligning to TRBD1. Germline V gene data show CDR1 as SEHNR and CDR2 as FQNEAQ (reference sequence). V lost 5 bases and J lost 4; bases outside the gene matches: 13. CDR3 length: 17 amino acids. The DNA for the CDR3 is TGTGCCAGCAGCCGCCCAGACAGGGCCACGGTCACCGGGGAGCTGTTTTTT. It specifies CASSRPDRATVTGELFF.

The V call is TRBV4-3, the J call TRBJ2-3, with a tentative D call TRBD1 (6 bases). This CDR3 comprises 15 residues. Trimming took off 1 base at V and 4 bases at J, with 12 bases between the two ends. Germline V CDR1 and CDR2: LGHNA, YSLEER. The CDR3 sequence: CASSQVGAGADTQYF. CDR3 coding DNA: TGCGCCAGCAGCCAAGTCGGAGCAGGGGCAGATACGCAGTATTTT.

V usage is TRBV9 and J usage is TRBJ2-3; TRBD2 aligns across 8 bases. J gave up 1 base and V 7 bases, and 2 bases lay outside the gene matches. The germline CDR1 and CDR2 sequences are SGDLS and YYNGEE. The CDR3 contains 13 residues. As DNA, the CDR3 is TGTGCCAGCGGTAGCGGGGGCACAGATACGCAGTATTTT. This codes for CASGSGGTDTQYF.

CDR3 amino acids: CASSPAGRHTEAFF. In nucleotides, the CDR3 is TGCGCCAGCAGCCCAGCAGGGAGGCACACTGAAGCTTTCTTT. The chain combines TRBV4-1 with TRBJ1-1, with D possibly being TRBD1 (5 bases). V was clipped by 4 bases and J by 3 bases, with 12 bases between them. Per germline, CDR1 MGHRA and CDR2 YSYEKL. The CDR3 is 14 amino acids.

This chain joins TRBV28 and TRBJ1-2; TRBD1 agrees at 7 bases. The CDR3 totals 14 residues. CDR1 and CDR2 from the germline V gene are MDHEN and SYDVKM. V shed 2 bases, J shed 8 bases, and the junction held 8 bases outside the gene matches. As DNA, the CDR3 is TGTGCCAGCAGTTTACCCGGGGACAGTGTCGGCTACACCTTC. This gives the protein CASSLPGDSVGYTF.

This clone was found a few times. The genes are TRBV6-4 and TRBJ2-3; TRBD2 is a possible D gene (7 bases). The V end was cut by 8 bases, the J end by 14 bases, with 26 bases between. This CDR3 comprises 14 residues. Germline V gene data show CDR1 as MRHNA and CDR2 as SNTAGT. This CDR3 reads CASARGGDQGGLYF. For the CDR3, the DNA is TGTGCCAGCGCAAGAGGGGGGGACCAAGGAGGGCTGTATTTT.

A single count supports this clone. The chain combines TRBV27 with TRBJ1-5; D is unresolved. Looked up from germline, CDR1 is MNHEY and CDR2 is SMNVEV (reference sequence). Deletions cut 5 bases from V and 4 bases from J, with 12 bases between. The CDR3 is 14 residues long. The CDR3 is CASSPISRNQPQHF. CDR3 nucleotides: TGTGCCAGCAGTCCCATCTCCAGAAATCAGCCCCAGCATTTT.

The chain links TRBV18 to TRBJ2-1; D call uncertain. The CDR3 sequence is 13 residues long. V lost 6 bases, J lost 13 bases, and 19 bases lay in between. Germline loops: CDR1 KGHSH, CDR2 LQKENI. CDR3 in DNA: TGTGCCAGCTCCCGGAGAGAGCGTTCTGACCAGTTCTTC. Its translation is CASSRRERSDQFF.